Listed below are T cell receptor beta chains from one sample, sequenced in a study of cytomegalovirus exposure and HLA in healthy donors. TCRdb's copy holds only in-frame clones and misses some; the assay was immunoSEQ multiplex PCR. The sample holds some 180,000 clones; approximately 80% are singletons and the top ten take approximately 1.2%. Sequencing was performed on PBMCs. The receptor set was obtained from a girl aged 2 to 9 in good health and CMV-seropositive. The CDR3 runs from the conserved cysteine through the conserved F or W. A D gene is named only where the DNA matches it firmly. Size tells how often a clone was seen (once, few, many) or the class of an expanded clone, and some rows leave it out.

clone_size	d_call	v_call	j_call	cdr3_aa	cdr3_nt
.	TRBD2	TRBV20-1	TRBJ2-4	CSPWGGNIQYF	TGCAGCCCCTGGGGGGGAAACATTCAGTACTTC
.	.	TRBV12-5	TRBJ2-1	CASAQTGLHGNEQFF	TGTGCTAGTGCCCAGACGGGACTCCACGGCAATGAGCAGTTCTTC
.	TRBD1	TRBV2	TRBJ1-2	CASRPGQGIGGYTF	TGTGCCAGCAGACCGGGACAGGGGATCGGTGGCTACACCTTC
.	.	TRBV21-1	TRBJ2-7	CASSNANRNYEQYF	TGTGCCAGCAGCAATGCAAACAGGAACTACGAGCAGTACTTC
.	.	TRBV30	TRBJ2-7	CAQRRRGSSYEQYF	TGTGCCCAGCGAAGGAGAGGGAGCTCCTACGAGCAGTACTTC
.	TRBD1	TRBV4-2	TRBJ1-5	CASSQVEARDRGPNQPQHF	TGTGCCAGCAGCCAAGTCGAGGCCCGGGACAGGGGGCCGAATCAGCCCCAGCATTTT
.	.	TRBV19	TRBJ2-1	CASRGQGGLTNEQFF	TGTGCCAGTAGGGGCCAGGGCGGCCTTACTAATGAGCAGTTCTTC
.	.	TRBV5-6	TRBJ2-3	CASSQMTQGADTQYF	TGTGCCAGCAGCCAAATGACACAGGGCGCAGATACGCAGTATTTT
.	.	TRBV11-2	TRBJ1-1	CASSLGSGTEAFF	TGTGCCAGCAGCTTAGGCTCGGGGACTGAAGCTTTCTTT
.	.	TRBV6-1	TRBJ1-5	CASSAQQGVIQPQHF	TGTGCCAGCAGTGCCCAACAGGGAGTGATTCAGCCCCAGCATTTT
once	.	TRBV6-1	TRBJ2-1	CASRESSYNEQFF	TGTGCCAGCCGCGAAAGCTCCTACAATGAGCAGTTCTTC
few	.	TRBV11-1	TRBJ2-1	CASSPEGAGGAGREQFF	TGTGCCAGCAGTCCGGAAGGGGCGGGCGGGGCGGGACGTGAGCAGTTCTTC
.	.	TRBV30	TRBJ1-1	CAWGTWEPFF	TGTGCCTGGGGGACATGGGAACCTTTCTTT
.	.	TRBV11-3	TRBJ2-7	CASSSFYEQYF	TGTGCCAGCAGTTCCTTTTACGAGCAGTACTTC
.	.	TRBV30	TRBJ2-7	CAWSGRRVAPEQYF	TGTGCCTGGAGTGGGCGGAGGGTCGCGCCTGAGCAGTACTTC
once	TRBD1	TRBV29-1	TRBJ2-7	CSVEDTGQSGYEQYF	TGCAGCGTTGAAGATACGGGACAGTCGGGCTACGAGCAGTACTTC
.	.	TRBV5-6	TRBJ1-1	CASSLRGNTEAFF	TGTGCCAGCAGCCTCAGGGGAAACACTGAAGCTTTCTTT
.	TRBD2	TRBV4-2	TRBJ2-5	CASSQGRIGTSEETQYF	TGTGCCAGCAGCCAAGGTAGAATCGGGACTAGCGAAGAGACCCAGTACTTC
.	TRBD2	TRBV5-1	TRBJ2-5	CASAPMGGSPETQYF	TGCGCCAGCGCCCCCATGGGCGGGAGTCCCGAGACCCAGTACTTC
.	TRBD1	TRBV28	TRBJ1-2	CASSLPPGTGTHYGYTF	TGTGCCAGCAGTCTCCCCCCCGGGACAGGGACCCACTATGGCTACACCTTC
.	.	TRBV7-2	TRBJ1-2	CASSSPRGAEIYGYTF	TGTGCCAGCAGCTCGCCTAGAGGTGCAGAAATATATGGCTACACCTTC
.	.	TRBV5-1	TRBJ2-3	CASSLAQGRDTQYF	TGCGCCAGCAGCTTGGCACAGGGAAGAGATACGCAGTATTTT
.	TRBD1	TRBV9	TRBJ2-7	CASSEQGANYEQYF	TGTGCCAGCAGCGAACAGGGGGCTAACTACGAGCAGTACTTC
.	.	TRBV30	TRBJ2-2	CAWSPGQHTGELFF	TGTGCCTGGAGTCCCGGACAGCACACCGGGGAGCTGTTTTTT
.	TRBD1	TRBV7-6	TRBJ2-7	CASSLATGGTYEQYF	TGTGCCAGCAGCTTAGCCACAGGGGGGACCTACGAGCAGTACTTC
.	.	TRBV29-1	TRBJ1-2	CSVGAGIHGYTF	TGCAGCGTTGGGGCAGGGATCCATGGCTACACCTTC
.	.	TRBV1	TRBJ2-5	CTSSHQREEWEAQYF	TGCACCAGCAGCCATCAGCGGGAGGAATGGGAGGCCCAGTACTTC